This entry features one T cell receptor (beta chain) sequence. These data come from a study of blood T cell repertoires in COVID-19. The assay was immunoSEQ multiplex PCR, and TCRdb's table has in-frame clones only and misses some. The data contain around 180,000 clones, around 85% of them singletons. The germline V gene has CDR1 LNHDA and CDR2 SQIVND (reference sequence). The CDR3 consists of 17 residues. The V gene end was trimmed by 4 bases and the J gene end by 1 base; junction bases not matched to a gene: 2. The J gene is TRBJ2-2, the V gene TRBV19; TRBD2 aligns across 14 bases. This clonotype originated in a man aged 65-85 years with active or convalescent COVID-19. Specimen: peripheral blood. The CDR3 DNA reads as TGTGCCAGTAGTACTGGGACTAGCGGGGGGAACACCGGGGAGCTGTTTTTT. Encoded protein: CASSTGTSGGNTGELFF.